The clone carrying this TCR beta chain was seen at least ten times. Its antigen is unknown. In every case, the donor was a healthy Caucasian. This specimen belongs to a study of identical twins. TCRdb itself ran the 5' RACE reads through MiXCR, one entry per CDR3 protein. Of 300,000 to 400,000 distinct CDR3 sequences listed, roughly 9% are singletons. Whole-study results and caveats: Twins shared out-of-frame alpha sequences with excess low generation probability. Out-of-frame beta sequences exhibited a weaker degree of excess twin sharing.

The TCR sequence derives from a woman aged 45-60 years in good health. Sequenced sample: naive T cells sorted from blood.

The CDR3 region has the DNA TGTGCCACTTCCGGGGGAAATACCTACGAGCAGTACTTC. It codes for CATSGGNTYEQYF. The chain carries TRBV7-9 and TRBJ2-7; TRBD2 is a possible D gene (6 bases). This CDR3 comprises 13 residues. The germline V gene encodes CDR1 SEHNR and CDR2 FQNEAQ (reference sequence). The ends were cut back, 10 bases at V and 2 bases at J, with 15 bases in the middle.